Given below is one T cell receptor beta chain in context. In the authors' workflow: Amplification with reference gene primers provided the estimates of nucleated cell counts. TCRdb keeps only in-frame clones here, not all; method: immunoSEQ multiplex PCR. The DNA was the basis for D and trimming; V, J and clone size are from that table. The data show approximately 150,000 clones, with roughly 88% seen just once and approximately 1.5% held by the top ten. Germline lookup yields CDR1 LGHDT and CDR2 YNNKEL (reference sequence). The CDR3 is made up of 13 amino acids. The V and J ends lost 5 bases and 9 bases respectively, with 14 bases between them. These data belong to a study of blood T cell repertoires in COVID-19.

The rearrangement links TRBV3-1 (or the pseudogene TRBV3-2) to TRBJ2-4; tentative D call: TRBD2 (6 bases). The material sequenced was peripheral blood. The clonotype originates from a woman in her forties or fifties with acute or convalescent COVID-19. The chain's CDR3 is CASSWTTSGIQYF. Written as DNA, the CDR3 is TGTGCCAGCAGCTGGACTACCTCTGGCATTCAGTACTTC.